This T cell receptor (beta chain) was observed in a study of blood T cell repertoires in COVID-19. Across the study: Both acute and convalescent COVID-19 samples were obtained from the United States, Italy and Spain. The cDNA or gDNA used as material had been derived from T cells, B-cell-depleted T cells, or PBMCs.

Per the authors' pipeline: Reference gene primers were amplified, and this amplification served to estimate nucleated cell counts. The method was immunoSEQ multiplex PCR; TCRdb's version includes in-frame clones alone and lacks a portion of them. That table furnishes V, J and clone size, whereas the DNA furnished D and trimming. This table holds approximately 240,000 clones, approximately 80% found once. Trimming cost V 6 bases and J 3 bases, with 15 bases left between them. The CDR3 contains 15 residues. Germline V CDR1 and CDR2: SNHLY, FYNNEI. Sequencing used peripheral blood. V and J are TRBV2 and TRBJ1-5, with D possibly matching TRBD1 (6 bases). The receptor was derived from a woman in her fifties or sixties who had recovered from COVID-19. The CDR3 protein is CASSAFRGPNQPQHF. CDR3 coding DNA: TGTGCCAGCAGCGCCTTCAGGGGCCCCAATCAGCCCCAGCATTTT.